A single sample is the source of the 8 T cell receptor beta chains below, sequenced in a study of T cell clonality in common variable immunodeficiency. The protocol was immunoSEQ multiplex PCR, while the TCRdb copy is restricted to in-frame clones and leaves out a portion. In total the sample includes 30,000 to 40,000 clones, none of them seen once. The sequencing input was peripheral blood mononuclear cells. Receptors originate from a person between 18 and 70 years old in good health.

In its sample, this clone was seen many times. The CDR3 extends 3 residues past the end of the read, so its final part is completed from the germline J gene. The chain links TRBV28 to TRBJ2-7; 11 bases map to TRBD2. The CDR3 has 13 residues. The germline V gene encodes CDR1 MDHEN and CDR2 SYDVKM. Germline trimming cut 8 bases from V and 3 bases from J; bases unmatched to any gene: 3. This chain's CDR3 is CASLAGGRYEQYF. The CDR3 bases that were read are TGTGCCAGCCTAGCGGGAGGCCGCTACGAG. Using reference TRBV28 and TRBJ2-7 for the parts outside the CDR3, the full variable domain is DVKVTQSSRYLVKRTGEKVFLECVQDMDHENMFWYRQDPGLGLRLIYFSYDVKMKEKGDIPEGYSVSREKKERFSLILESASTNQTSMYLCASLAGGRYEQYFGPGTRLTVT.

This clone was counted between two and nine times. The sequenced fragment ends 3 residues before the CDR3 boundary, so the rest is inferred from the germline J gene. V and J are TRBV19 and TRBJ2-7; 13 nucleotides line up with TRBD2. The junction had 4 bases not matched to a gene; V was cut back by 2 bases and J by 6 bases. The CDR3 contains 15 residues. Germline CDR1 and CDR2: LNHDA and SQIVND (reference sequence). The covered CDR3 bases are TGTGCCAGTAGTATAACTAGCGGGAGGGCCACCGAG. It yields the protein CASSITSGRATE. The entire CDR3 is CASSITSGRATEQYF.

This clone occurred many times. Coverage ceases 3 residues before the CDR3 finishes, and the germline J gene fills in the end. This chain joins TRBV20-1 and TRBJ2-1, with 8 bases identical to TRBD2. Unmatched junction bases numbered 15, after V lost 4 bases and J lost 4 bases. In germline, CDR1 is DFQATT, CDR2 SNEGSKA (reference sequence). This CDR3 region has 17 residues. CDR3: CSATPGGGGRTYNEQFF. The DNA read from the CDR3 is TGCAGTGCTACCCCGGGAGGTGGCGGGAGGACGTACAATGAG.

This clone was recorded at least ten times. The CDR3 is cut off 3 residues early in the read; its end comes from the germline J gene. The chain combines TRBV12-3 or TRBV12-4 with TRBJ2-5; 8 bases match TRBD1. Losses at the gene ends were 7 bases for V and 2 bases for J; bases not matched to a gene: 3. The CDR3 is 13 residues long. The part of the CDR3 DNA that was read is TGTGCCAGCAAGACAGGGGTGCAAGAGACC. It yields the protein CASKTGVQET. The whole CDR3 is CASKTGVQETQYF.

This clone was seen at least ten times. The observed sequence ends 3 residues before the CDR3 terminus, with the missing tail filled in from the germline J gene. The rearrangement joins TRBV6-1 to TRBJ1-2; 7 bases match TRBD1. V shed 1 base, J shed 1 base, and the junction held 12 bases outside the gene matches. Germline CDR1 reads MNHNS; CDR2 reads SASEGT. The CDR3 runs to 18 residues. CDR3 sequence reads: CASSEVRTVDRVNYGYTF. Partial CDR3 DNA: TGTGCCAGCAGTGAAGTTCGTACGGTTGACAGGGTTAACTATGGC.

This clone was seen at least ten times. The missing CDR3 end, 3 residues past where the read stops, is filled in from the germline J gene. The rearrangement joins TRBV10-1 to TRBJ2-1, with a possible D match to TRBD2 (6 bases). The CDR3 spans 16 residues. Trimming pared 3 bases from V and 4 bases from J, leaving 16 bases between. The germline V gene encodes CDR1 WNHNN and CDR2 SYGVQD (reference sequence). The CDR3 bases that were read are TGCGCCAGCAGTGATGGGGGGACGGCTAGGTACAATGAG. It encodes CASSDGGTARYNE. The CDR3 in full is CASSDGGTARYNEQFF.

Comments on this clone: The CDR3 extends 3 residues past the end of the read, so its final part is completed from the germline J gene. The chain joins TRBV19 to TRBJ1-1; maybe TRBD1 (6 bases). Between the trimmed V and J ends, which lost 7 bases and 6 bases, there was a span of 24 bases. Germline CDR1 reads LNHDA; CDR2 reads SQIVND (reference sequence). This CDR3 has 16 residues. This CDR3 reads CASTYGQGTRRAEAFF. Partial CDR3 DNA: TGTGCCAGTACCTATGGGCAGGGGACCCGGCGGGCTGAA. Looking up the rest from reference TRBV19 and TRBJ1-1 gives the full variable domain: DGGITQSPKYLFRKEGQNVTLSCEQNLNHDAMYWYRQDPGQGLRLIYYSQIVNDFQKGDIAEGYSVSREKKESFPLTVTSAQKNPTAFYLCASTYGQGTRRAEAFFGQGTRLTVV.

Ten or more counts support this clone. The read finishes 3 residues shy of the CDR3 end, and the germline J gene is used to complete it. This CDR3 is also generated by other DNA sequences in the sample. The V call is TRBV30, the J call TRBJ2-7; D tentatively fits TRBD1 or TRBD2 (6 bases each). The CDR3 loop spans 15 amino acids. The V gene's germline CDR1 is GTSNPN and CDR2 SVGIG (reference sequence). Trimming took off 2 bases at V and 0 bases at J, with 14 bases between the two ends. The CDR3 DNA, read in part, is TGTGCCTGGAGTAGGGGGAGGTTAAACTCCTACGAG. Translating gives CAWSRGRLNSYE. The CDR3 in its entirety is CAWSRGRLNSYEQYF.